This T cell receptor beta chain derives from a study of beta chain features in type 1 diabetes (dated by TCRdb to the late 2010s). Background for the entire study: Mean age, gender distribution, total cell number and subset yield were not different between patients and healthy donors. Across all samples, almost 110 million sorted cells were examined, and cell number per subset correlated strongly with RNA yield. In the study, TCRB repertoires of sorted circulating CD4+ T cell subsets from recently diagnosed type 1 diabetes patients were compared with those of matched healthy donors. Naive and central memory subsets were obtained from all 28 donors, but regulatory and stem cell-like memory subsets were isolated from only 8 patients and roughly 8 healthy donors.

In the case of this clone: What antigen it recognizes has not been identified. Base quality data are lacking; no much larger clone is found one base away.

Each donor gave one peripheral blood draw, averaging roughly 100 mL, which was collected into heparinised tubes. Using a panel that included CD45RO, CCR7, CD25, CD127, CD95 and CD27, naive, central memory, regulatory and stem cell-like memory CD4+ T cells were sorted on a BD FACSAria II. A purity above 98% was achieved for all sorted populations. PBMCs were separated immediately by Lymphoprep density gradient centrifugation and were stained directly, without being cultured. Samples were stained and sorted in pairs, with one healthy donor and one patient per experiment, so that batch effects were minimized. After removal of 0 bases from V and 2 bases from J, the junction retains 6 bases not matched to a gene. There are 19 amino acids in the CDR3, from cysteine to phenylalanine inclusive. Only the CDR3 DNA stays, 57 bases, in frame from base 1. The germline V gene encodes CDR1 MNHNS and CDR2 SASEGT.

The entire isolated RNA was reverse transcribed using the High Capacity cDNA Reverse Transcription Kit, and thus expressed TCRB transcripts were sequenced. Deep immunoSEQ sequencing was applied to naive, central memory and regulatory T cell samples, giving an average of about 3.7 million total reads per sample. After sorted cells were lysed in RLT buffer, RNA was extracted with DNase-treated RNeasy Micro or Mini kits, with the choice depending on cell number. Each cell subset was processed on its own to prevent cross-contamination, while patient and healthy donor samples were processed together. Using the immunoSEQ multiplex PCR, TCRB sequences were amplified from cDNA into 87-bp fragments spanning the CDR3 region. Sequencing of the amplicons was done on the Illumina HiSeq platform. Per the source publication's procedure: PCR bias was corrected computationally using synthetic template baselines, and reads within Hamming distance 2 were collapsed, with unmergeable singletons discarded. By aligning reads against IMGT, V, D and J genes, CDR3 length, and insertions or deletions at six rearrangement sites were assigned. Within each subset, clonotype counts were normalized to sorted cell number, and only after that were true diversity and Gini coefficients computed with the tcR R package. Repertoire sharing was quantified using the overlap coefficient calculated on TCRB nucleotide sequences. The source is immuneACCESS, and TCRdb retained only in-frame sequences with V and J called. Part of the clones is not carried over; for the studies checked, unresolved V genes explain less than half of this, and the remainder is unexplained. V and J calls and clone size are those listed in that table; D and trimming were worked out from the DNA. The sample data list approximately 170,000 clones, and approximately 9.1% of these were observed just once. Under 2.5% of the sample is taken by the ten largest.

The study at large found these results: Because the HLA sub-analyses included only small numbers of individuals, any influence of HLA type on TCRB rearrangement was left unresolved. Fewer insertions and more nucleotide deletions at VDJ recombination sites were observed in patients with type 1 diabetes, implying thymic rearrangement abnormalities. Because cDNA was sequenced instead of genomic DNA, activated cells with high expression could be over-represented, although the groups did not differ in activation or CD3 levels. Naive, central memory and regulatory TCRB repertoires appeared to be more alike among patients than among healthy donors. In all four CD4+ subsets, TCRB CDR3 length was moderately but significantly shorter in type 1 diabetes patients. Shorter templates might be favored by PCR, yet because patient and control samples were amplified and corrected together, any such skew would affect both groups equally.

This TCR derives from a woman between 18 and 30 years old in good health. Sample: central memory CD4+ T cells from blood. The sequence links TRBV6-1 to TRBJ2-6; TRBD2 agrees with 11 junctional bases. The nucleotides are TGTGCCAGCAGTGAAGCACTAGCGGGAGAAAGAGCTGGGGCCAACGTCCTGACTTTC. Translated, this is CASSEALAGERAGANVLTF.